The present TCR beta chain was sequenced within a study of vaccination effects on CD4 cells after COVID-19. The CDR3 extends over 18 amino acids. Trimming took off 6 bases at V and 0 bases at J, with 18 bases between the two ends. Per germline, CDR1 LNHDA and CDR2 SQIVND (reference sequence). Using immunoSEQ multiplex PCR, the repertoire was profiled, and TCRdb retains in-frame clones only, with some absent. The sample includes tens of thousands of clones, over 70% seen only once; the top ten take 2% to 2.5%. This clone was seen a single time. The antigen is unknown. Investigators separated out CD4+ T cells once around nine days of culture had passed. Subjects were given two BNT162b2 or mRNA-1273 vaccine doses.

The chain links TRBV19 to TRBJ1-6, with no clear D. The receptor's source is a human donor who received a COVID-19 vaccine. Sample: CD4+ T cells from PBMCs cultured without peptide, taken after COVID-19 vaccination. In DNA, the CDR3 is TGTGCCAGTAGATCCGGACCGGGGATAAGCTCCTATAATTCACCCCTCCACTTT. Protein sequence: CASRSGPGISSYNSPLHF.